Listed below are T cell receptor beta chains from one sample, sequenced in a study of blood T cell repertoires in COVID-19. Profiled with immunoSEQ multiplex PCR; TCRdb holds only in-frame clones, not every one. The sample includes 250,000 to 300,000 clones, around 90% of them seen just once. The specimen was PBMCs or T cells enriched from blood (not recorded which). These receptors came from a human donor in a cohort exposed to, infected with or recovered from COVID-19 (not recorded which). The donor label of this sample is uncertain. The CDR3 runs from the conserved cysteine through the conserved F or W. The order of the fields is V gene, clone size, CDR3 length, D gene, J gene, CDR3 DNA, CDR3 protein. The D gene is left open where the match is weak. Clone size is stated in some rows and not others, as once, few, many or a class when expanded.

v_gene: TRBV29-1
abundance: NA
len: 14
d_gene: TRBD1
j_gene: TRBJ1-1
CDR3nt: TGCAGCGGCGGAAAGACAGGGGCCTACACTGAAGCTTTCTTT
CDR3aa: CSGGKTGAYTEAFF

v_gene: TRBV7-9
abundance: NA
len: 12
d_gene: TRBD1
j_gene: TRBJ1-2
CDR3nt: TGTGCCAGCAGCTGGGACAGGGCTGGCTACACCTTC
CDR3aa: CASSWDRAGYTF

v_gene: TRBV4-3
abundance: many
len: 15
d_gene: NA
j_gene: TRBJ2-7
CDR3nt: TGCGCCAGCAGCCAAGAGGAGGACAGCTCCTACGAGCAGTACTTC
CDR3aa: CASSQEEDSSYEQYF

v_gene: TRBV3-1/TRBV3-2
abundance: NA
len: 17
d_gene: NA
j_gene: TRBJ2-1
CDR3nt: TGTGCCAGCAGCCAAGTCTCGGGATTCCTCTCCTACAATGAGCAGTTCTTC
CDR3aa: CASSQVSGFLSYNEQFF

v_gene: TRBV7-8
abundance: NA
len: 15
d_gene: NA
j_gene: TRBJ1-1
CDR3nt: TGTGCCAGCAGCTTATACGGCAGGGGGAACACTGAAGCTTTCTTT
CDR3aa: CASSLYGRGNTEAFF

v_gene: TRBV11-2
abundance: NA
len: 13
d_gene: NA
j_gene: TRBJ1-6
CDR3nt: TGTGCCAGCAGCATAAAGCCGTCTTCACCCCTCCACTTT
CDR3aa: CASSIKPSSPLHF

v_gene: TRBV7-3
abundance: NA
len: 15
d_gene: TRBD1
j_gene: TRBJ1-1
CDR3nt: TGTGCCAGCAGCTTAAAGACAGGGGCGGGCACTGAAGCTTTCTTT
CDR3aa: CASSLKTGAGTEAFF

v_gene: TRBV5-1
abundance: NA
len: 14
d_gene: NA
j_gene: TRBJ1-2
CDR3nt: TGCGCCAGCAGCTTGGCCCAGGGAAGGGATGGCTACACCTTC
CDR3aa: CASSLAQGRDGYTF

v_gene: TRBV7-6
abundance: NA
len: 16
d_gene: NA
j_gene: TRBJ2-1
CDR3nt: TGTGCCAGCAGCTTAGCTATACAGAGCTCCTACAATGAGCAGTTCTTC
CDR3aa: CASSLAIQSSYNEQFF

v_gene: TRBV11-2
abundance: NA
len: 13
d_gene: NA
j_gene: TRBJ1-1
CDR3nt: TGTGCCAGCAGCTCGACAGCGAACACTGAAGCTTTCTTT
CDR3aa: CASSSTANTEAFF

v_gene: TRBV7-2
abundance: NA
len: 14
d_gene: NA
j_gene: TRBJ1-6
CDR3nt: TGTGCCAGCAGCTTTCAGGCAGGGTATTCACCCCTCCACTTT
CDR3aa: CASSFQAGYSPLHF

v_gene: TRBV27
abundance: NA
len: 14
d_gene: NA
j_gene: TRBJ2-3
CDR3nt: TGTGCCAGCAGAAGGACAGTGAGCACAGATACGCAGTATTTT
CDR3aa: CASRRTVSTDTQYF

v_gene: TRBV7-9
abundance: NA
len: 16
d_gene: TRBD2
j_gene: TRBJ2-2
CDR3nt: TGTGCCAGCAGCTTTGGACTAGCGGGGAACACCGGGGAGCTGTTTTTT
CDR3aa: CASSFGLAGNTGELFF

v_gene: TRBV24-1
abundance: NA
len: 15
d_gene: NA
j_gene: TRBJ1-1
CDR3nt: TGTGCCACCAGTGAGGGCACAGGGCGGGTCACTGAAGCTTTCTTT
CDR3aa: CATSEGTGRVTEAFF

v_gene: TRBV4-1
abundance: NA
len: 15
d_gene: NA
j_gene: TRBJ2-4
CDR3nt: TGCGCCAGCAGCCAATTCCGGGAATCCAAAAACATTCAGTACTTC
CDR3aa: CASSQFRESKNIQYF

v_gene: TRBV3-1/TRBV3-2
abundance: few
len: 16
d_gene: NA
j_gene: TRBJ2-6
CDR3nt: TGTGCCAGCAGCCAAGATGAGGGATCGGGGGCCAACGTCCTGACTTTC
CDR3aa: CASSQDEGSGANVLTF

v_gene: TRBV29-1
abundance: NA
len: 15
d_gene: NA
j_gene: TRBJ2-6
CDR3nt: TGCAGCGTGGGCCTGCTTAGCTCTGGGGCCAACGTCCTGACTTTC
CDR3aa: CSVGLLSSGANVLTF

v_gene: TRBV12-5
abundance: many
len: 15
d_gene: NA
j_gene: TRBJ2-3
CDR3nt: TGTGCTAGTGGTTTGGGTACAGCTAGCACAGATACGCAGTATTTT
CDR3aa: CASGLGTASTDTQYF

v_gene: TRBV5-1
abundance: NA
len: 16
d_gene: TRBD1
j_gene: TRBJ1-1
CDR3nt: TGCGCCAGCAGCTTGGATATTCACAGGGGGAACACTGAAGCTTTCTTT
CDR3aa: CASSLDIHRGNTEAFF

v_gene: TRBV18
abundance: NA
len: 14
d_gene: NA
j_gene: TRBJ1-1
CDR3nt: TGTGCCAGCTCACCACCGTCCGTAAACACTGAAGCTTTCTTT
CDR3aa: CASSPPSVNTEAFF

v_gene: TRBV6-5
abundance: NA
len: 15
d_gene: NA
j_gene: TRBJ2-1
CDR3nt: TGTGCCAGCAGTTACACTTGGACAGACGACAATGAGCAGTTCTTC
CDR3aa: CASSYTWTDDNEQFF

v_gene: TRBV2
abundance: NA
len: 15
d_gene: TRBD2
j_gene: TRBJ2-4
CDR3nt: TGTGCCAGCAGTGTAGACGGGGGGGCCAAAAACATTCAGTACTTC
CDR3aa: CASSVDGGAKNIQYF

v_gene: TRBV30
abundance: NA
len: 13
d_gene: NA
j_gene: TRBJ1-6
CDR3nt: TGTGCCTGGAGGCTCAGGGGTAATTCACCCCTCCACTTT
CDR3aa: CAWRLRGNSPLHF

v_gene: TRBV29-1
abundance: NA
len: 18
d_gene: NA
j_gene: TRBJ2-1
CDR3nt: TGCAGCGTTGCGGCAGGGGCGCAACGACGGGCCTCCTACAATGAGCAGTTCTTC
CDR3aa: CSVAAGAQRRASYNEQFF

v_gene: TRBV29-1
abundance: NA
len: 11
d_gene: NA
j_gene: TRBJ2-7
CDR3nt: TGCAGCGTTGATGCGGGGCCCGAGCAGTACTTC
CDR3aa: CSVDAGPEQYF

v_gene: TRBV7-9
abundance: NA
len: 14
d_gene: NA
j_gene: TRBJ1-1
CDR3nt: TGTGCCAGCAGCTTAGAGTCAGGGATTTCCGCAGCTTTCTTT
CDR3aa: CASSLESGISAAFF

v_gene: TRBV9
abundance: NA
len: 15
d_gene: NA
j_gene: TRBJ1-1
CDR3nt: TGTGCCAGCAGCGTAGACGGGGGGCAGAACACTGAAGCTTTCTTT
CDR3aa: CASSVDGGQNTEAFF

v_gene: TRBV5-1
abundance: few
len: 12
d_gene: TRBD1
j_gene: TRBJ2-7
CDR3nt: TGCGCCAGCAGCTTTGACAGGGTCGAGCAGTACTTC
CDR3aa: CASSFDRVEQYF

v_gene: TRBV19
abundance: NA
len: 12
d_gene: NA
j_gene: TRBJ2-1
CDR3nt: TGTGCCAGTAGCCAGGAGGCCTATGAGCAGTTCTTC
CDR3aa: CASSQEAYEQFF

v_gene: TRBV4-3
abundance: NA
len: 15
d_gene: TRBD1
j_gene: TRBJ1-2
CDR3nt: TGCGCCAGCAGCCAAGTCACCGGGACAGGGTATGGCTACACCTTC
CDR3aa: CASSQVTGTGYGYTF

v_gene: TRBV2
abundance: NA
len: 14
d_gene: NA
j_gene: TRBJ2-2
CDR3nt: TGTGCCAGCGTCGGAGGGGTAGGCACCGGGGAGCTGTTTTTT
CDR3aa: CASVGGVGTGELFF

v_gene: TRBV2
abundance: NA
len: 14
d_gene: NA
j_gene: TRBJ1-2
CDR3nt: TGTGCCAGCAGTGAGGGGCATAGTAACTATGGCTACACCTTC
CDR3aa: CASSEGHSNYGYTF

v_gene: TRBV30
abundance: NA
len: 16
d_gene: TRBD2
j_gene: TRBJ2-1
CDR3nt: TGTGCCTGGAGTGTCTCTCGGCTAGCGGTCTACAATGAGCAGTTCTTC
CDR3aa: CAWSVSRLAVYNEQFF

v_gene: TRBV9
abundance: NA
len: 15
d_gene: NA
j_gene: TRBJ2-3
CDR3nt: TGTGCCAGCAGCGGAACAGGGGGGGTAGAAGATACGCAGTATTTT
CDR3aa: CASSGTGGVEDTQYF

v_gene: TRBV12-3/TRBV12-4
abundance: NA
len: 13
d_gene: NA
j_gene: TRBJ1-1
CDR3nt: TGTGCCAGCAGCCGAGACAGAGCATCAGCAGCTTTCTTT
CDR3aa: CASSRDRASAAFF

v_gene: TRBV30
abundance: NA
len: 13
d_gene: NA
j_gene: TRBJ1-1
CDR3nt: TGTGCCTTGCAGGGGACGGGGAACACTGAAGCTTTCTTT
CDR3aa: CALQGTGNTEAFF

v_gene: TRBV19
abundance: NA
len: 17
d_gene: TRBD1
j_gene: TRBJ1-5
CDR3nt: TGTGCCAGTAGTATGTCCGGGACAGGGAGTGTTAATCAGCCCCAGCATTTT
CDR3aa: CASSMSGTGSVNQPQHF